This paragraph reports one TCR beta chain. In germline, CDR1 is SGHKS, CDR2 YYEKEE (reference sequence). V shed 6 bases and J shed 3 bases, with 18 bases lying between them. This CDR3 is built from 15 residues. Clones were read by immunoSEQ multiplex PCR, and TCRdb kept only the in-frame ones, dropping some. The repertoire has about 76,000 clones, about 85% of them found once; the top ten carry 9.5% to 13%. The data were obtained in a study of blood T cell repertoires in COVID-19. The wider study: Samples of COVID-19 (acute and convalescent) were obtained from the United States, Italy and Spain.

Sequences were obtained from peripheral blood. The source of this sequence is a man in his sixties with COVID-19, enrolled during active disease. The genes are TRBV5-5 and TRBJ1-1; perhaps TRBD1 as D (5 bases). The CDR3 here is CASTRRGGADTEAFF. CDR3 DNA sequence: TGTGCCAGCACCCGGCGGGGAGGGGCGGACACTGAAGCTTTCTTT. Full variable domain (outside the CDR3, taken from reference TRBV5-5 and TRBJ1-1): DAGVTQSPTHLIKTRGQQVTLRCSPISGHKSVSWYQQVLGQGPQFIFQYYEKEERGRGNFPDRFSARQFPNYSSELNVNALLLGDSALYLCASTRRGGADTEAFFGQGTRLTVV.